The 19 T cell receptor beta chains below all came from one sample that was sequenced in a study of blood T cell repertoires in COVID-19. The protocol was immunoSEQ multiplex PCR, while the TCRdb copy is restricted to in-frame clones and leaves out a portion. The data show 220,000 or so clones, about 80% seen once. The material sequenced was peripheral blood. The receptor source for this set is an elderly woman with acute or convalescent COVID-19.

This clone has a handful of counts. The chain uses TRBV29-1 and TRBJ1-2; D gene unclear. V was trimmed by 4 bases and J by 8 bases, leaving 11 bases between them. Per the germline V gene, CDR1 is SQVTM and CDR2 is ANQGSEA. The CDR3 runs 11 residues. DNA of the CDR3: TGCAGCGTTGGAATGGCCTCCGGCTACACCTTC. Translated, it gives CSVGMASGYTF.

This clone showed up just once. This chain links TRBV2 with TRBJ1-2; 7 bases map to TRBD1. V gave up 5 bases and J gave up 6 bases; unmatched junction bases: 9. CDR3 length equals 14 residues. In germline, CDR1 is SNHLY, CDR2 FYNNEI. The CDR3 bases are TGTGCCAGCAGTTCAAACAGGGGTGGGAATGGCTACACCTTC. Amino acids: CASSSNRGGNGYTF.

The chain's CDR3 is CSVETGVSTDTQYF. For the CDR3, the DNA is TGCAGCGTGGAGACAGGAGTTAGCACAGATACGCAGTATTTT. The V call is TRBV29-1, the J call TRBJ2-3; D might be TRBD1 (6 bases). The CDR3 contains 14 residues. The V gene lost 6 bases and the J gene lost 0 bases, with 13 bases spanning the gap. The germline CDR1 and CDR2 sequences are SQVTM and ANQGSEA.

This clone was seen only once. This rearrangement joins TRBV28 to TRBJ1-4; D is possibly TRBD1 (5 bases). The V gene's germline CDR1 is MDHEN and CDR2 SYDVKM. The CDR3 is 14 residues long. Trimming removed 3 bases at V and 8 bases at J, with 13 bases between. CDR3 loop: CASSFGAIREKLFF. DNA of the CDR3: TGTGCCAGCAGTTTTGGGGCCATCCGGGAAAAACTGTTTTTT. The variable domain in full, completed from reference TRBV28 and TRBJ1-4, reads DVKVTQSSRYLVKRTGEKVFLECVQDMDHENMFWYRQDPGLGLRLIYFSYDVKMKEKGDIPEGYSVSREKKERFSLILESASTNQTSMYLCASSFGAIREKLFFGSGTQLSVL.

The V gene is TRBV4-3, the J gene TRBJ2-6; 11 positions match TRBD1. After removal of 2 bases from V and 2 bases from J, the junction contained 5 bases not matched to a gene. The CDR3 has 18 residues. Germline V gives CDR1 LGHNA, CDR2 YSLEER. As DNA, the CDR3 is TGCGCCAGCAGCCAAACCGGACAGGGGGCGGCTGGGGCCAACGTCCTGACTTTC. Its protein product is CASSQTGQGAAGANVLTF.

The chain combines TRBV7-9 with TRBJ1-2, with 8 bases aligning to TRBD1. Germline CDR1 reads SEHNR; CDR2 reads FQNEAQ (reference sequence). The CDR3 covers 15 residues. V lost 1 base and J lost 7; bases outside the gene matches: 8. The CDR3 protein is CASSLVQGDRGGYTF. In DNA, the CDR3 is TGTGCCAGCAGCTTAGTTCAAGGAGACAGGGGTGGCTACACCTTC.

V usage is TRBV18 and J usage is TRBJ1-3, with 8 bases fitting TRBD1. Looked up from germline, CDR1 is KGHSH and CDR2 is LQKENI. The CDR3 consists of 15 residues. The ends lost 3 bases at V and 2 bases at J; junction bases unmatched: 3. CDR3 region: CASSPQGAAGNTIYF. The CDR3 DNA sequence: TGTGCCAGCTCACCGCAGGGGGCCGCTGGAAACACCATATATTTT.

In this sample, this clone turned up once. The chain has TRBV4-2 and TRBJ1-1, with TRBD1 as a possible D gene (6 bases). V gave up 0 bases and J gave up 10 bases, with 12 bases separating them. CDR3 length: 13 amino acids. CDR1 and CDR2 from the germline V gene are LGHNA and YNFKEQ. The CDR3 DNA sequence: TGTGCCAGCAGCCAAGATAGGTGGGGGCCAGCTTTCTTT. Residues: CASSQDRWGPAFF.

The V and J genes are TRBV5-1 and TRBJ1-2; D gene uncertain. This CDR3 region has 13 residues. CDR1 SGHRS and CDR2 YFSETQ come from the germline V gene. V lost 3 bases to trimming and J lost 0 bases, with 6 bases between them. DNA for the CDR3: TGCGCCAGCAGCTCTGGAGCTAACTATGGCTACACCTTC. It codes for CASSSGANYGYTF.

This clone was counted a few times. J is TRBJ1-6 and V is TRBV6-5; D gene ambiguous. This CDR3 region has 14 residues. Trimming took off 6 bases at V and 5 bases at J, with 11 bases between the two ends. Per germline, CDR1 MNHEY and CDR2 SVGAGI. The CDR3: CASSPGGNNSPLHF. The CDR3 DNA sequence: TGTGCCAGCAGCCCCGGAGGGAATAATTCACCCCTCCACTTT.

V gene TRBV4-3 combines with J gene TRBJ2-6, with 8 bases identical to TRBD1. This CDR3 is built from 19 residues. The V segment lost 2 bases and the J segment 1 base; nucleotides outside the gene matches: 10. Germline V gives CDR1 LGHNA, CDR2 YSLEER. CDR3: CASSQSGATGDSGANVLTF. For the CDR3, the DNA is TGCGCCAGCAGCCAAAGCGGCGCGACAGGGGATTCTGGGGCCAACGTCCTGACTTTC.

The CDR3 loop is CASSQSEAYGYTF. CDR3 DNA: TGCGCCAGCAGTCAATCGGAGGCCTATGGCTACACCTTC. This chain joins TRBV23-1 and TRBJ1-2; D remains ambiguous. TRBV23-1 is an open reading frame, and its role is uncertain. The CDR3 is 13 amino acids. Deletions cut 0 bases from V and 4 bases from J, with 6 bases between.

J is TRBJ1-1 and V is TRBV6-5; TRBD1 matches 7 bases. There are 14 residues in the CDR3. Germline loops: CDR1 MNHEY, CDR2 SVGAGI. The V and J ends lost 6 bases and 2 bases, in that order; junction bases with no gene match: 6. CDR3 residues: CASRINRGNTEAFF. The CDR3 nucleotides read TGTGCCAGCAGAATCAACAGGGGAAACACTGAAGCTTTCTTT.

V and J are TRBV4-3 and TRBJ2-5; TRBD2 aligns across 10 bases. The CDR3 runs to 15 residues. Germline values: CDR1 LGHNA, CDR2 YSLEER. The V segment lost 4 bases and the J segment 5 bases; nucleotides outside the gene matches: 7. CDR3 loop: CASSPGTSVAETQYF. The CDR3 bases are TGCGCCAGCAGCCCTGGGACTAGCGTCGCTGAGACCCAGTACTTC.

V is TRBV4-3 and J is TRBJ2-3, with D unresolved. CDR1 is LGHNA and CDR2 is YSLEER in the germline V gene. The V gene lost 1 base and the J gene lost 0 bases, with 11 bases spanning the gap. CDR3 length: 16 residues. This CDR3 is CASSQVPTVSTDTQYF. As DNA, the CDR3 is TGCGCCAGCAGCCAAGTCCCCACTGTGAGCACAGATACGCAGTATTTT.

This clone was seen just once. The J gene is TRBJ2-1, the V gene TRBV19; weak D call: TRBD1 (5 bases). Germline V gene sequence: CDR1 LNHDA, CDR2 SQIVND (reference sequence). The length of the CDR3 is 14 residues. V shed 2 bases and J shed 5 bases, with 10 bases lying between them. The CDR3 DNA sequence: TGTGCCAGTAGTATATCTTCAGGGAACAATGAGCAGTTCTTC. This sequence encodes CASSISSGNNEQFF.

This chain joins TRBV21-1 and TRBJ1-5; the table's D call, TRBD1, has no DNA check behind it. TRBV21-1 is marked as a pseudogene. CDR3 length: 17 residues. This CDR3 reads CASSKVRTGYSNQPQHF. The CDR3 DNA sequence: TGTGCCAGCAGCAAAGTACGGACAGGGTATAGCAATCAGCCCCAGCATTTT.

The V call is TRBV3-1 (or the pseudogene TRBV3-2), the J call TRBJ2-1; possible D gene TRBD1, 6 bases. The CDR3 consists of 16 residues. V was pared by 0 bases and J by 7 bases, with 16 bases between. In germline, CDR1 is LGHDT, CDR2 YNNKEL (reference sequence). DNA for the CDR3: TGTGCCAGCAGCCAAGAATTTGGGGGCTTGGGGAATGAGCAGTTCTTC. It is translated as CASSQEFGGLGNEQFF.

This clone came up once. The chain employs TRBV19 and TRBJ1-2; maybe TRBD1 (6 bases). Germline values: CDR1 LNHDA, CDR2 SQIVND (reference sequence). The CDR3 is 13 residues long. The V and J ends lost 3 bases and 5 bases respectively, with 10 bases between them. This chain's CDR3 is CASSMDREYGYTF. The CDR3 DNA reads as TGTGCCAGTAGTATGGACAGAGAGTATGGCTACACCTTC.